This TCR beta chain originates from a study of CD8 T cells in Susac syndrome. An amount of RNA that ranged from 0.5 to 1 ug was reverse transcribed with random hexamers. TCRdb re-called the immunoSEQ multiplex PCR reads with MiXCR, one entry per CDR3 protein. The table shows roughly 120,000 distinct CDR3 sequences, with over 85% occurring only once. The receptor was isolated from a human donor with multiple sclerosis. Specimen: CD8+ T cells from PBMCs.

The CDR3, as DNA: TGTGCCAGCAGTCCCCCACCCGACTACTACAATGAGCAGTTCTTC. Amino acids: CASSPPPDYYNEQFF. This chain connects TRBV28 to TRBJ2-1, with D possibly being TRBD2 (5 bases). Trimming stripped 5 bases from V and 3 bases from J, with 14 bases between. In germline, CDR1 is MDHEN, CDR2 SYDVKM. This CDR3 comprises 15 residues.